This T cell receptor (beta chain) was retrieved from a study of T cells in Graves' hyperthyroidism and ophthalmopathy. This CDR3 spans 13 amino acids. The germline V and J ends were trimmed by 5 bases and 1 base, with 9 bases remaining between them. Per germline, CDR1 MNHEY and CDR2 SMNVEV (reference sequence). Template material for amplifying TCR beta CDR3 regions consisted of RNA transcripts. A first-round RT-PCR of the TCR CDR3 used the HTBI primer set. TCRdb processed the multiplex PCR reads anew with MiXCR; each CDR3 protein has one entry. There are roughly 380,000 distinct CDR3 sequences in the sample; about 14% occur only once, and roughly 11% lies in the top ten.

The J gene is TRBJ2-7, the V gene TRBV27; D unclear. The TCR was taken from a woman aged 55 to 70 with Graves' hyperthyroidism. The specimen was blood. In DNA form, the CDR3 reads TGTGCCAGCAGTCCCCTTGGTTCCTACGAGCAGTACTTC. Translated: CASSPLGSYEQYF.